The 30 T cell receptor beta chains reported below all come from one sample, sequenced in a study of cytomegalovirus exposure and HLA in healthy donors. The PCR contained 60 Vbeta and 13 Jbeta primers. The repertoire was sequenced with immunoSEQ multiplex PCR; TCRdb's copy has only in-frame clones and lacks some. The data show over 100,000 clones, around three quarters seen once. Sample: PBMCs. The receptors were sampled from a male donor in good health and CMV-seropositive.

The chain links TRBV5-5 to TRBJ2-7; 10 positions agree with TRBD2. The CDR3 totals 18 residues. J lost 1 base, V lost 0 bases, and 10 bases had no gene match. Germline assignment: CDR1 SGHKS and CDR2 YYEKEE (reference sequence). The CDR3: CASSLATWRAGGSYEQYF. CDR3 DNA: TGTGCCAGCAGCTTGGCAACGTGGCGAGCGGGGGGGTCCTACGAGCAGTACTTC.

CDR3 region: CASNQGRGEKLFF. The CDR3 DNA reads as TGTGCCAGTAATCAGGGAAGGGGGGAAAAACTGTTTTTT. This chain connects TRBV19 to TRBJ1-4; possibly TRBD1 for D (6 bases). CDR1 and CDR2 from the germline V gene are LNHDA and SQIVND (reference sequence). Trimming took off 7 bases at V and 8 bases at J, with 14 bases between the two ends. The CDR3 spans 13 residues.

The chain joins TRBV5-6 to TRBJ1-3, with D possibly being TRBD1 (5 bases). Germline loops: CDR1 SGHDT, CDR2 YYEEEE. V was shortened by 3 bases and J by 4 bases, with 8 bases between the two germline ends. This CDR3 is 13 amino acids long. The CDR3 DNA reads as TGTGCCAGCAGCTCCAGGGTCGGAAACACCATATATTTT. Its protein product is CASSSRVGNTIYF.

V usage is TRBV19 and J usage is TRBJ2-1; D is ambiguous. The CDR3 covers 14 residues. Germline V gene sequence: CDR1 LNHDA, CDR2 SQIVND (reference sequence). Trimming left V 6 bases short and J 5 bases short, with 14 bases between. CDR3 bases: TGTGCCAGTAGGTCGGTGTCGCTCGACAATGAGCAGTTCTTC. Translating it yields CASRSVSLDNEQFF. Variable domain in full (rest from reference TRBV19 and TRBJ2-1): DGGITQSPKYLFRKEGQNVTLSCEQNLNHDAMYWYRQDPGQGLRLIYYSQIVNDFQKGDIAEGYSVSREKKESFPLTVTSAQKNPTAFYLCASRSVSLDNEQFFGPGTRLTVL.

V and J are TRBV6-5 and TRBJ1-1; D is unclear. The CDR3 has 14 residues. Germline V gene data show CDR1 as MNHEY and CDR2 as SVGAGI. V lost 0 bases and J 1 base, leaving 6 bases between the germline ends. DNA for the CDR3: TGTGCCAGCAGTTACTCCCAGGAGAACACTGAAGCTTTCTTT. Protein product: CASSYSQENTEAFF.

The V gene is TRBV19, the J gene TRBJ2-3; 7 nucleotides agree with TRBD2. The junction had 3 bases not matched to a gene; V was cut back by 4 bases and J by 2 bases. This CDR3 has 14 residues. Germline V gene sequence: CDR1 LNHDA, CDR2 SQIVND (reference sequence). This chain's CDR3 is CASSNLAATDTQYF. The CDR3 DNA reads as TGTGCCAGTAGTAATCTAGCGGCCACAGATACGCAGTATTTT.

Here the CDR3 reads CASSLTPQAMNTEAFF. Written as DNA, the CDR3 is TGTGCCAGCAGCTTAACCCCCCAGGCCATGAACACTGAAGCTTTCTTT. The genes are TRBV7-9 and TRBJ1-1; D is ambiguous. Germline CDR1 and CDR2: SEHNR and FQNEAQ (reference sequence). There are 16 residues in the CDR3. V shed 2 bases and J shed 0 bases, with 13 bases lying between them.

The rearrangement links TRBV5-1 to TRBJ1-1; maybe TRBD1 (5 bases). V was cut by 0 bases and J by 0 bases, with 6 bases left in between. This CDR3 is built from 14 residues. CDR1 is SGHRS and CDR2 is YFSETQ in the germline V gene. The CDR3 sequence is CASSLEGMNTEAFF. The CDR3 DNA is TGCGCCAGCAGCTTGGAGGGGATGAACACTGAAGCTTTCTTT.

This rearrangement joins TRBV5-1 to TRBJ2-7; 9 nucleotides match TRBD1. V was clipped by 7 bases and J by 6 bases; unmatched bases: 8. This CDR3 spans 13 amino acids. The germline CDR1 and CDR2 sequences are SGHRS and YFSETQ. CDR3 coding DNA: TGCGCCAGCGGGGGACAGGGAGTCGCCGAGCAGTACTTC. This gives the protein CASGGQGVAEQYF. Full variable domain (rest looked up from reference TRBV5-1 and TRBJ2-7): KAGVTQTPRYLIKTRGQQVTLSCSPISGHRSVSWYQQTPGQGLQFLFEYFSETQRNKGNFPGRFSGRQFSNSRSEMNVSTLELGDSALYLCASGGQGVAEQYFGPGTRLTVT.

The rearrangement joins TRBV5-1 to TRBJ2-5; D is possibly TRBD2 (6 bases). This CDR3 has 14 amino acids. V was cut by 4 bases and J by 3 bases, with 13 bases left in between. Germline assignment: CDR1 SGHRS and CDR2 YFSETQ. CDR3 bases: TGCGCCAGCAGCCCATCTACTAGCAAAGAGACCCAGTACTTC. It encodes CASSPSTSKETQYF.

The chain couples TRBV5-1 to TRBJ2-2, with a tentative D call TRBD2 (6 bases). The CDR3 is 15 residues long. Between the trimmed V and J ends, which lost 0 bases and 4 bases, there was a span of 10 bases. CDR1 SGHRS and CDR2 YFSETQ come from the germline V gene. CDR3 bases: TGCGCCAGCAGCTTGGCCGTAGCGGCCACCGGGGAGCTGTTTTTT. This sequence encodes CASSLAVAATGELFF.

J is TRBJ2-5 and V is TRBV5-1; D is perhaps TRBD2 (7 bases). Trimming took off 1 base at V and 5 bases at J, with 12 bases between the two ends. Germline CDR1 and CDR2: SGHRS and YFSETQ. The CDR3 runs to 14 residues. CDR3 nucleotide sequence: TGCGCCAGCAGCTTGCCAAAGGGGGGGGAGACCCAGTACTTC. Its protein product is CASSLPKGGETQYF. The full variable domain, its missing parts supplied by reference TRBV5-1 and TRBJ2-5, is KAGVTQTPRYLIKTRGQQVTLSCSPISGHRSVSWYQQTPGQGLQFLFEYFSETQRNKGNFPGRFSGRQFSNSRSEMNVSTLELGDSALYLCASSLPKGGETQYFGPGTRLLVL.

The V call is TRBV9, the J call TRBJ2-5; 8 bases are a match to TRBD1. Gene TRBJ2-7 matches the end of the DNA better, so the J call may be wrong. The CDR3 consists of 15 residues. Germline CDR1 reads SGDLS; CDR2 reads YYNGEE. The CDR3 region is CASSVGDRSSSEQYF. The CDR3 nucleotides read TGTGCCAGCAGCGTAGGGGACAGGTCCAGCTCCGAGCAGTACTTC.

The chain links TRBV6-5 to TRBJ1-5, with TRBD1 identical over 8 bases. CDR3 length: 15 amino acids. J gave up 0 bases and V 6 bases, and 4 bases lay outside the gene matches. In germline, CDR1 is MNHEY, CDR2 SVGAGI. The CDR3 DNA sequence: TGTGCCAGCAGCCTGGACAGGGATAGCAATCAGCCCCAGCATTTT. Protein: CASSLDRDSNQPQHF.

CDR3 amino acids: CASSLNQFTEAFF. CDR3 nucleotides: TGCGCCAGCAGCTTAAACCAGTTTACTGAAGCTTTCTTT. The genes are TRBV5-1 and TRBJ1-1; D not resolved. The V end was cut by 2 bases, the J end by 5 bases, with 10 bases between. From germline, CDR1 is SGHRS and CDR2 YFSETQ. The CDR3 length is 13 residues.

V and J are TRBV30 and TRBJ1-2, with D possibly TRBD1 on 6 matching bases. Trimming stripped 3 bases from V and 5 bases from J, with 16 bases between. The CDR3 has 14 amino acids. In germline, CDR1 is GTSNPN, CDR2 SVGIG (reference sequence). CDR3 nucleotides: TGTGCCTGGAGCAACAGGGCAGCGGGATATGGCTACACCTTC. Translated: CAWSNRAAGYGYTF.

This clone appeared a single time. The chain combines TRBV28 with TRBJ2-7; 7 bases map to TRBD2. CDR1 MDHEN and CDR2 SYDVKM come from the germline V gene. The CDR3 length is 14 residues. V shed 3 bases and J 4 bases; nucleotides not matched to a gene: 6. Here the CDR3 reads CASSFVGEGYEQYF. For the CDR3, the DNA is TGTGCCAGCAGTTTTGTGGGGGAGGGGTACGAGCAGTACTTC.

V is TRBV29-1 and J is TRBJ2-5, with 11 bases that match TRBD1. The germline V gene has CDR1 SQVTM and CDR2 ANQGSEA. This CDR3 region has 15 residues. Unmatched junction bases numbered 13, after V lost 8 bases and J lost 5 bases. In DNA form, the CDR3 reads TGCAGCACCGAGCGGACAGGGGGCGCGGGGGAGACCCAGTACTTC. It translates to CSTERTGGAGETQYF.

This clone was observed a few times. The chain employs TRBV28 and TRBJ2-7, with D possibly TRBD1 on 5 matching bases. V lost 5 bases, J lost 6 bases, and 17 bases lay in between. CDR3 length: 14 residues. In germline, CDR1 is MDHEN, CDR2 SYDVKM. The chain's CDR3 is CASSQDSLLSEQYF. The CDR3 nucleotides read TGTGCCAGCAGTCAAGACAGTCTATTGAGCGAGCAGTACTTC.

As to this clone: One end of the junction does not line up with germline, which may come from a read error. The chain links TRBV7-9 to TRBJ2-6, with D possibly TRBD1 on 5 matching bases. The CDR3 has 18 amino acids. The germline CDR1 and CDR2 sequences are SEHNR and FQNEAQ (reference sequence). The CDR3 reads CSSSLGPLRPAGANVLTF. The DNA of the CDR3 is TGTTCCAGCAGCCTGGGGCCCCTGAGGCCTGCTGGGGCCAACGTCCTGACTTTC. The full variable domain, with the rest looked up from reference TRBV7-9 and TRBJ2-6, is DTGVSQNPRHKITKRGQNVTFRCDPISEHNRLYWYRQTLGQGPEFLTYFQNEAQLEKSRLLSDRFSAERPKGSFSTLEIQRTEQGDSAMYLCSSSLGPLRPAGANVLTFGAGSRLTVL.

This chain links TRBV28 with TRBJ2-7; 7 bases line up with TRBD1. The V and J ends lost 7 bases and 2 bases, in that order; junction bases with no gene match: 8. This CDR3 is built from 14 residues. Per germline, CDR1 MDHEN and CDR2 SYDVKM. The CDR3 is CASTLTGYPYEQYF. The DNA for the CDR3 is TGTGCCAGCACCTTGACAGGGTACCCCTACGAGCAGTACTTC.

This clone has more than one count but fewer than ten. The chain uses TRBV10-3 and TRBJ2-6; D unresolved. There are 16 residues in the CDR3. Per the germline V gene, CDR1 is ENHRY and CDR2 is SYGVKD. Trimming took 0 bases from V and 0 from J, leaving 6 bases between them. The CDR3 DNA is TGTGCCATCAGTGAGTCAGCCCTCTCTGGGGCCAACGTCCTGACTTTC. Its protein is CAISESALSGANVLTF.

This clone was observed at least ten times. V gene TRBV11-2 combines with J gene TRBJ1-2, with D possibly matching TRBD1 (5 bases). V gave up 2 bases and J gave up 4 bases, with 14 bases separating them. Per the germline V gene, CDR1 is SGHAT and CDR2 is FQNNGV. This CDR3 spans 15 amino acids. CDR3 in amino acids: CASSLLGTDSYGYTF. CDR3 sequence (DNA): TGTGCCAGCAGCTTACTGGGCACTGACAGCTATGGCTACACCTTC.

This clone was recorded a few times. This chain connects TRBV5-8 to TRBJ1-6, with D unresolved. Per germline, CDR1 SGHTS and CDR2 YDEGEE. V dropped 2 bases and J dropped 7 bases, with 10 bases sitting between them. The CDR3 totals 14 residues. The CDR3 region has the DNA TGTGCCAGCAGCTTCGCAATGCGAAATTCACCCCTCCACTTT. Translating it yields CASSFAMRNSPLHF.

The rearrangement uses TRBV21-1 and TRBJ2-1; the D segment call TRBD1 is taken from the table without a DNA check. TRBV21-1 is a pseudogene. This CDR3 has 12 residues. The CDR3 DNA reads as TGTGCTCGGACAGGGGGCTACAATGAGCAGTTCTTC. The encoded protein is CARTGGYNEQFF.

V is TRBV5-1 and J is TRBJ2-2; TRBD2 aligns across 7 bases. The germline V gene has CDR1 SGHRS and CDR2 YFSETQ. Trimming at V came to 0 bases and at J to 3 bases, leaving 5 bases not matched to a gene. This CDR3 comprises 16 residues. In DNA, the CDR3 is TGCGCCAGCAGCTTGGCTGGGAGGGTGGACACCGGGGAGCTGTTTTTT. It encodes CASSLAGRVDTGELFF.

This clone was picked up one time. Its ends do not fully match the called genes, so a read error is possible. The chain uses TRBV19 and TRBJ2-4; 8 bases are shared with TRBD1. The germline CDR1 and CDR2 sequences are LNHDA and SQIVND (reference sequence). This CDR3 has 15 residues. CDR3 sequence: CASSITPGGINSQYF. The CDR3 region has the DNA TGTGCCAGTAGTATCACCCCAGGGGGCATAAACAGTCAGTACTTC.

In nucleotides, the CDR3 is TGTGCCATCAGATACACAGACCGGAACACTGAAGCTTTCTTT. Its translation is CAIRYTDRNTEAFF. V and J are TRBV10-3 and TRBJ1-1, with no clear D. The germline gives CDR1 ENHRY, CDR2 SYGVKD. This CDR3 has 14 amino acids. The germline V and J ends were trimmed by 6 bases and 1 base, with 12 bases remaining between them.

The chain uses TRBV6-5 and TRBJ1-2, with TRBD1 identical over 9 bases. The ends lost 0 bases at V and 2 bases at J; junction bases unmatched: 4. The CDR3 consists of 16 residues. The germline V gene encodes CDR1 MNHEY and CDR2 SVGAGI. DNA of the CDR3: TGTGCCAGCAGTTACTCCCGGACAGGGGAGAACTATGGCTACACCTTC. This codes for CASSYSRTGENYGYTF.

The chain carries TRBV7-2 and TRBJ2-7, with 9 positions matching TRBD1. Per germline, CDR1 SGHTA and CDR2 FQGNSA. This CDR3 region has 15 residues. Unmatched junction bases numbered 11, after V lost 7 bases and J lost 4 bases. The CDR3 DNA reads as TGTGCCAGCACCGAAGCCGGGACAGGGCCTTACGAGCAGTACTTC. It codes for CASTEAGTGPYEQYF.